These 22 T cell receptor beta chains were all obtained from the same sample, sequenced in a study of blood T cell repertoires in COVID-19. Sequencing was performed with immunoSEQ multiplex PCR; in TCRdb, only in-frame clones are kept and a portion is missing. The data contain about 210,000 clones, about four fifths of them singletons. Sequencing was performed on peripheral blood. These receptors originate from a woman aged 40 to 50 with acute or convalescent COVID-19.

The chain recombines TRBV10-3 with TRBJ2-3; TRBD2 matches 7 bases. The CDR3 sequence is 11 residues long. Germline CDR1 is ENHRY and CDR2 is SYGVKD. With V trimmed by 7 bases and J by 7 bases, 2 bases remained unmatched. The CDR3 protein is CAIMGLHTQYF. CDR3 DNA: TGTGCCATCATGGGACTACATACGCAGTATTTT.

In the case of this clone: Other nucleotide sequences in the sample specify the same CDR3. The CDR3 loop reads CASSQVAGGRYEQYF. Written as DNA, the CDR3 is TGCGCCAGCAGCCAAGTGGCAGGGGGTAGGTACGAGCAGTACTTC. The chain carries TRBV4-1 and TRBJ2-7; TRBD1 agrees at 7 bases. Germline V gives CDR1 MGHRA, CDR2 YSYEKL. V lost 1 base and J lost 4; bases outside the gene matches: 7. The CDR3 runs to 15 residues.

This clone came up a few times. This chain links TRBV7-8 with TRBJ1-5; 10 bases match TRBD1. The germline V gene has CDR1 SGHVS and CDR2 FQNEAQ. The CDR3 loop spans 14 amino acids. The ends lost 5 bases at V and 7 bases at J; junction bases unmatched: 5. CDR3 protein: CASSPWTGGQPQHF. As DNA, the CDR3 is TGTGCCAGCAGCCCTTGGACAGGGGGACAGCCCCAGCATTTT.

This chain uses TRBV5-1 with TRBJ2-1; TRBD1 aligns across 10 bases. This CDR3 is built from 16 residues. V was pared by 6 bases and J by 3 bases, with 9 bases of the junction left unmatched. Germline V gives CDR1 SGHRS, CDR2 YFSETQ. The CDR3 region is CASTPAGTGVYNEQFF. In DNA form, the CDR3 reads TGCGCCAGCACCCCTGCCGGGACAGGGGTCTACAATGAGCAGTTCTTC.

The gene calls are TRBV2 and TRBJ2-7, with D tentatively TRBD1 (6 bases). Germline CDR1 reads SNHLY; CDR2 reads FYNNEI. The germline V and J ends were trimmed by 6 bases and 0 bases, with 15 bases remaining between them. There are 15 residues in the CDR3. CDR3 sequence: CASSGFDRSSYEQYF. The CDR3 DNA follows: TGTGCCAGCAGCGGTTTTGACAGGAGCTCCTACGAGCAGTACTTC.

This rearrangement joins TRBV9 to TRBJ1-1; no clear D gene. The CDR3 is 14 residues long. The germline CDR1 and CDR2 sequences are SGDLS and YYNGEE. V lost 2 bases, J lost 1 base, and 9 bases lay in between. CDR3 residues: CASSVLTSNTEAFF. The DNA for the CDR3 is TGTGCCAGCAGCGTCCTGACATCGAACACTGAAGCTTTCTTT.

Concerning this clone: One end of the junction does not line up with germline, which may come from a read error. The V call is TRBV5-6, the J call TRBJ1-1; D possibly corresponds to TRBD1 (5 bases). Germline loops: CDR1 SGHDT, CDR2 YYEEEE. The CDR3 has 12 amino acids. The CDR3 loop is CASSLAGGGFFF. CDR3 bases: TGTGCCAGCAGCTTGGCGGGTGGGGGGTTCTTTTTT.

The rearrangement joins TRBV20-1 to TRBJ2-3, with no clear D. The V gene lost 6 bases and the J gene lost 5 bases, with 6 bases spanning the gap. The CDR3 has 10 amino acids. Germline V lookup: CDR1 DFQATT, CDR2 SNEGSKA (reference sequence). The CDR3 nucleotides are TGCAGTGCCAACTTAGATACGCAGTATTTT. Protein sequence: CSANLDTQYF.

This chain's CDR3 is CASSYWSRGTDTQYF. CDR3 sequence (DNA): TGTGCCAGCAGTTACTGGAGCAGGGGCACAGATACGCAGTATTTT. The chain has TRBV6-6 and TRBJ2-3; TRBD1 might be the D (5 bases). Germline loops: CDR1 MNHNY, CDR2 SVGAGI (reference sequence). The CDR3 runs to 15 residues. Trimming pared 1 base from V and 1 base from J, leaving 9 bases between.

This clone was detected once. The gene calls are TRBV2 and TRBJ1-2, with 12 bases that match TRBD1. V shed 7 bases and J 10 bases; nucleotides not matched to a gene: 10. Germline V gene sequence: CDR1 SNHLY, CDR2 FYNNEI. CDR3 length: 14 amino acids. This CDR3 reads CASNRDRGRKDYTF. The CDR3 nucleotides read TGTGCCAGCAACCGGGACAGGGGGCGCAAAGACTACACCTTC.

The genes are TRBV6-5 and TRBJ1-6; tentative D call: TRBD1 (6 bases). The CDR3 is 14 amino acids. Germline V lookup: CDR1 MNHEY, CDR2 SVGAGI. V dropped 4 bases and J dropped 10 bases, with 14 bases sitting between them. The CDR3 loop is CASSFRGYGSPLHF. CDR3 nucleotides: TGTGCCAGCAGTTTCAGGGGATATGGGTCACCCCTCCACTTT.

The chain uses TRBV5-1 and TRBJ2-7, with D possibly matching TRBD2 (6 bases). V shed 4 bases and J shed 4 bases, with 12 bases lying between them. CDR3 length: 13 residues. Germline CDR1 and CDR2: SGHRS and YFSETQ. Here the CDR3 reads CASSRPGLYEQYF. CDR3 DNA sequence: TGCGCCAGCAGCCGCCCGGGACTTTACGAGCAGTACTTC.

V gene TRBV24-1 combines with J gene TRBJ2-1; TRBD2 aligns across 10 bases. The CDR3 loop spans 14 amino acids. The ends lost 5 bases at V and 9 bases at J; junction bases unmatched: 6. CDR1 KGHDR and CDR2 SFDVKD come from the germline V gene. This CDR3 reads CATSGLAGEAEQFF. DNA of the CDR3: TGTGCCACCAGTGGGCTAGCGGGAGAAGCTGAGCAGTTCTTC.

Here the CDR3 DNA reads TGTGCCACCAGCGACCGGGGCGTGGCTAGCGGGGGGGCAGAGGAGACCCAGTACTTC. Its protein is CATSDRGVASGGAEETQYF. This chain joins TRBV15 and TRBJ2-5, with TRBD2 matching over 12 bases. The CDR3 sequence is 19 residues long. V lost 5 bases to trimming and J lost 5 bases; unmatched junction nucleotides: 18. Germline CDR1 LNHNV, CDR2 YYDKDF (reference sequence). Full variable domain (rest looked up from reference TRBV15 and TRBJ2-5): DAMVIQNPRYQVTQFGKPVTLSCSQTLNHNVMYWYQQKSSQAPKLLFHYYDKDFNNEADTPDNFQSRRPNTSFCFLDIRSPGLGDTAMYLCATSDRGVASGGAEETQYFGPGTRLLVL.

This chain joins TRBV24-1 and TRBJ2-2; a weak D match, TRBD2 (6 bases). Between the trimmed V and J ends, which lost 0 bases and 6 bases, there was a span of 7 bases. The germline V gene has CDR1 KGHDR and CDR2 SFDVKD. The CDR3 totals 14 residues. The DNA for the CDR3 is TGTGCCACCAGTGATTTGGGCGGGGCCGGGGAGCTGTTTTTT. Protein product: CATSDLGGAGELFF.

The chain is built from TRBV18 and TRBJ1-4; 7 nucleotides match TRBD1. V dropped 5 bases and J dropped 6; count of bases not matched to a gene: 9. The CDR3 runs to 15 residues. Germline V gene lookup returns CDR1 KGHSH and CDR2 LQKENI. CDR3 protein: CASSTSIQGDEKLFF. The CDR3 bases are TGTGCCAGCTCAACTTCTATCCAGGGGGATGAAAAACTGTTTTTT.

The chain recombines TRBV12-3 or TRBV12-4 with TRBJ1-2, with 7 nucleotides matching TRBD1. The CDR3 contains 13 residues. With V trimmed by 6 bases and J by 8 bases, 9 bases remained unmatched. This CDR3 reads CASRLGQVGGYTF. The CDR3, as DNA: TGTGCCAGCAGACTCGGACAGGTGGGGGGCTACACCTTC.

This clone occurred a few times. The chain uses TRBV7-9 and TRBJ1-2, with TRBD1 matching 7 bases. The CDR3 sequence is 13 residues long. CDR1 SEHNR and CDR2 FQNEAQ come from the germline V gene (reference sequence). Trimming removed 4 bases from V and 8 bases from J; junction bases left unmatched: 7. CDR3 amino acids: CASSSYGQAGYTF. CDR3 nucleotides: TGTGCCAGCAGCTCCTACGGACAGGCCGGCTACACCTTC.

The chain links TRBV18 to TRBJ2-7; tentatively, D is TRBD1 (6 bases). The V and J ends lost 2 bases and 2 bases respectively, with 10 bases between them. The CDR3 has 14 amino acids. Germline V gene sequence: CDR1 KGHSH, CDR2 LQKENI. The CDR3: CASSPSPGAYEQYF. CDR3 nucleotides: TGTGCCAGCTCACCATCTCCAGGGGCCTACGAGCAGTACTTC.

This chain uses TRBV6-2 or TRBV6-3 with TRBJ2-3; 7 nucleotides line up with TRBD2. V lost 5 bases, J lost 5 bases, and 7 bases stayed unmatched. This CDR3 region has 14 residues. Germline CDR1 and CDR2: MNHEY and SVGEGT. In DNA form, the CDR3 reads TGTGCCAGCAGTCCGAGCGGGAAGAGAGATACGCAGTATTTT. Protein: CASSPSGKRDTQYF.

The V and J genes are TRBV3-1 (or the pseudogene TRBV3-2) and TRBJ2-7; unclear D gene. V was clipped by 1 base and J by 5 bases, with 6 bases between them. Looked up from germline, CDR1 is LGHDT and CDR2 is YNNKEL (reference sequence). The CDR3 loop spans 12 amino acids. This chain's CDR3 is CASSQADNEQYF. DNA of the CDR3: TGTGCCAGCAGCCAAGCAGATAACGAGCAGTACTTC.

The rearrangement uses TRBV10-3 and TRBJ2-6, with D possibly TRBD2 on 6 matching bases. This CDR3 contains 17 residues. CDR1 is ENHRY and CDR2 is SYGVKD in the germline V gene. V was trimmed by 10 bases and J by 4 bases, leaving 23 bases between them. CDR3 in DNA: TGTGCCACCCGAGGGACTTCGGTTGAGTCCGGGGCCAACGTCCTGACTTTC. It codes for CATRGTSVESGANVLTF.